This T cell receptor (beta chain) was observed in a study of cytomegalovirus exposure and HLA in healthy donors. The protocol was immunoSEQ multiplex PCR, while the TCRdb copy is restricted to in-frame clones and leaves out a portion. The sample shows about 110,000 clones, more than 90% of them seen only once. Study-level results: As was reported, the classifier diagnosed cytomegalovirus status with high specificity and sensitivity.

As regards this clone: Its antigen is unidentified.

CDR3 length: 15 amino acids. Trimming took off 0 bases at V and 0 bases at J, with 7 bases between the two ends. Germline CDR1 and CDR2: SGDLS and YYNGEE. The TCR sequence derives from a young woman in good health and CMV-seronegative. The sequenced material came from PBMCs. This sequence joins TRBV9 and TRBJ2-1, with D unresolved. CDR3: CASSVASSSYNEQFF. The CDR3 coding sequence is TGTGCCAGCAGCGTAGCCTCTAGCTCCTACAATGAGCAGTTCTTC.